The rows below give T cell receptor beta chains drawn from one sample of a study of blood T cells in healthy people across ages. TCRdb re-analysed the 5' RACE reads in MiXCR, keeping a single row per CDR3 protein. The sample has approximately 600,000 distinct CDR3 sequences, roughly 53% seen once; the top ten hold approximately 37%. Sequenced input: blood. The receptors originated from a man aged 55 to 70 in good health. The CDR3 runs from the conserved cysteine through the conserved F or W. The D gene is left open where the match is weak. Rows give clone size only sometimes, using once, few, many, or a class for an expanded clone.

abundance	j_gene	v_gene	d_gene	CDR3nt	CDR3aa
NA	TRBJ2-3	TRBV12-3/TRBV12-4	NA	TGTGCCAGCAGTTTAGTTGGAGGGGGGGTCAGGACAGATACGCAGTATTTT	CASSLVGGGVRTDTQYF
once	TRBJ1-1	TRBV4-2	TRBD1	TGTGCCAGCAGCCAACCGGGACAGATGAACACTGAAGTTTTCTTT	CASSQPGQMNTEVFF
NA	TRBJ2-7	TRBV25-1	NA	TGTGCCAGCAGTGCCATCTTTAGCCCCTACGAGCAGTACTTC	CASSAIFSPYEQYF
once	TRBJ2-1	TRBV24-1	TRBD1	TGTGCCACCAGTGATGGGGGACAGGCCCACAATGAGCAGTTCTTC	CATSDGGQAHNEQFF
few	TRBJ2-1	TRBV29-1	NA	TGCAGCGTCCCGGCGGCAGGGGGGAGCGGCGGTTTTGGCGAGCAGTTCTTC	CSVPAAGGSGGFGEQFF
once	TRBJ1-2	TRBV12-3/TRBV12-4	TRBD1	TGTGCCAGCAGTATCACAGGGGGTCCCTGGCATGGCTACACCTTC	CASSITGGPWHGYTF
NA	TRBJ2-6	TRBV6-5	TRBD1	TGTGCCAGCAGTTACTCCGGGACAGGGAGCTCTGGGGCCAACGTCCTGACTTTC	CASSYSGTGSSGANVLTF
NA	TRBJ2-7	TRBV20-1	TRBD1	TGCAGTGCTAGAGATTACGGACAGGGGTCCTACGAGCAGTACTTC	CSARDYGQGSYEQYF
NA	TRBJ1-2	TRBV4-1	NA	TGCGCCAGCAGCCAAGGAAACAGGGTCATCTATGGCTACACCTTC	CASSQGNRVIYGYTF
NA	TRBJ2-6	TRBV5-5	NA	TGTGCCAGCAGCTTGACAGGGTACTCTGGGGCCAACGTCCTGACTTTC	CASSLTGYSGANVLTF
NA	TRBJ2-2	TRBV11-3	NA	TGTGCCAGCAGCTTAGATGTCGAGGCCGGGGAGCTGTTTTTT	CASSLDVEAGELFF
NA	TRBJ1-1	TRBV7-9	NA	TGTGCCAGCAGCTTAGTCCCGGGCAGTAACACTGAAGCTTTCTTT	CASSLVPGSNTEAFF
few	TRBJ2-1	TRBV20-1	TRBD2	TGCAGTGCTAGAGACGGACTAGCGGGGAAGCAGTTCTTC	CSARDGLAGKQFF
NA	TRBJ1-2	TRBV28	NA	TGTGCCAGCAGTGGCGACCCGGCGGCGCGGCCTGGCTACACCTTC	CASSGDPAARPGYTF
NA	TRBJ2-5	TRBV9	TRBD1	TGTGCCAGCAGCTCTCAAGGGACAGGGTCGGAGACCCAGTACTTC	CASSSQGTGSETQYF
NA	TRBJ2-5	TRBV5-5	NA	TGTGCCAGCACATCGGGGGCTGGTAATGGAGAGACCCAGTACTTC	CASTSGAGNGETQYF
NA	TRBJ2-1	TRBV20-1	TRBD1	TGCAGTGCTAGAGATAAGGAGACAGGGTGGAATGAGCAGTTCTTC	CSARDKETGWNEQFF
few	TRBJ2-7	TRBV4-1	TRBD1	TGCGCCAGCAGCCAGAGACAGGGGGATCACGAGCAGTACTTC	CASSQRQGDHEQYF
NA	TRBJ2-4	TRBV6-5	NA	TGTGCCAGCAGTTCCCGGCAGGGACGGGGGTTGGTTTACCTAGCCAAAAACATTCAGTACTTC	CASSSRQGRGLVYLAKNIQYF
NA	TRBJ2-2	TRBV5-1	TRBD2	TGCGCCAGCAGCCCTCTTAGCGGGGGGGCCTTGAGGACCGGGGAGCTGTTTTTT	CASSPLSGGALRTGELFF
NA	TRBJ2-3	TRBV11-2	TRBD2	TGTGCCAGCAGCCAGGCCCCCAGCGGGGGGGCTTTGGATACGCAGTATTTT	CASSQAPSGGALDTQYF
NA	TRBJ1-2	TRBV7-9	TRBD1	TGTGCCAGCAGCTTAGCCCAGACAGGGGGACATGGCTACACCTTC	CASSLAQTGGHGYTF
NA	TRBJ1-6	TRBV27	NA	TGTGCCAGCATCCCACCGGGGGGGCTTAATTCACCCCTCCACTTT	CASIPPGGLNSPLHF
NA	TRBJ1-4	TRBV6-5	TRBD1	TGTGCCAGCAGTTACCTGACAGGGGTAGGGCCAACTAATGAAAAACTGTTTTTT	CASSYLTGVGPTNEKLFF
NA	TRBJ2-7	TRBV10-3	TRBD1	TGTGCCATCAGTGAGTCTGACAGGGGTACGGTCTACGAGCAGTACTTC	CAISESDRGTVYEQYF
few	TRBJ2-1	TRBV6-5	TRBD2	TGTGCCAGCACGGACAGCGGGGGGGCCTATGAGCAGTTCTTC	CASTDSGGAYEQFF
few	TRBJ2-1	TRBV13	TRBD2	TGTGCCAGCAGCTCTTGGACTAGCGGGGGGGTGTCCTACAATGAGCAGTTCTTC	CASSSWTSGGVSYNEQFF
NA	TRBJ1-2	TRBV27	NA	TGTGCCAGCAGTTTAACGGCGTCCTATGGCTACACCTTC	CASSLTASYGYTF
NA	TRBJ2-5	TRBV20-1	NA	TGCAGTGCTTATGCCAGCGGCCAAGAGACCCGGTACTTC	CSAYASGQETRYF
few	TRBJ2-5	TRBV5-5	TRBD1	TGTGCCAGCAGCTCCACCGGGACAGGGGGCGTGGAGACCCAGTACTTC	CASSSTGTGGVETQYF
NA	TRBJ2-3	TRBV6-2/TRBV6-3	NA	TGTGCCAGCAGTAAAGGAGGGACTAGCACAGATACGCAGTATTTT	CASSKGGTSTDTQYF
NA	TRBJ1-5	TRBV10-1	NA	TGCGCCGGCAGTTACTCTGTCCCAGGGTCCTCCAATCAGCCCCAGCATTTT	CAGSYSVPGSSNQPQHF
NA	TRBJ1-1	TRBV12-3/TRBV12-4	TRBD1	TGTGCCAGCAGCCTCGACCGGACAGGTAACACTGAAGCTTTCTTT	CASSLDRTGNTEAFF